A selection of T cell receptor beta chains follows, all from one sample in a study of cytomegalovirus exposure and HLA in healthy donors. Libraries were prepared by immunoSEQ multiplex PCR; TCRdb keeps only in-frame clonotypes and omits some of them. Of fewer than 150,000 clones listed, 65% to 90% are singletons. Sequencing was carried out using PBMCs. The source is a female donor in good health and CMV-seronegative. Each CDR3 is given with its conserved first and last residue.

V: TRBV7-9; J: TRBJ2-7; CDR3: CASGGTNRKDYEQYF
V: TRBV27; J: TRBJ1-2; CDR3: CASNDRGVGGYTF
V: TRBV19; J: TRBJ2-5; CDR3: CASSRLAGAQETQYF
V: TRBV6-4; J: TRBJ2-1; CDR3: CASSQLAGAYNEQFF
V: TRBV5-1; J: TRBJ2-5; CDR3: CASSLGQGNQETQYF
V: TRBV7-9; J: TRBJ1-1; CDR3: CASSLGGYRVDTEAFF
V: TRBV5-4; J: TRBJ1-2; CDR3: CASSGNNRDPDYGYTF
V: TRBV7-9; J: TRBJ2-1; CDR3: CASPSGTEQFF
V: TRBV29-1; J: TRBJ2-7; CDR3: CSVRQGSYEQYF
V: TRBV14; J: TRBJ2-5; CDR3: CASSPFAGETQYF
V: TRBV11-3; J: TRBJ2-5; CDR3: CASSLFSGSEETQYF
V: TRBV19; J: TRBJ1-5; CDR3: CASSIGPGPQHF
V: TRBV6-1; J: TRBJ2-3; CDR3: CASGDRGHYTDTQYF
V: TRBV7-9; J: TRBJ1-1; CDR3: CASSLGETGRTEAFF
V: TRBV25-1; J: TRBJ2-5; CDR3: CASSEYQSSGRETQYF
V: TRBV28; J: TRBJ1-1; CDR3: CASTLPQGNTEAFF
V: TRBV13; J: TRBJ2-5; CDR3: CASSTTSGQETQYF
V: TRBV4-1; J: TRBJ1-5; CDR3: CASSQDPGPNQPQHF
V: TRBV19; J: TRBJ1-2; CDR3: CASSIPSKAGSRSTYGYTF
V: TRBV28; J: TRBJ2-7; CDR3: CASSFDFDSPSYEQYF
V: TRBV2; J: TRBJ1-1; CDR3: CASSRTPENTEAFF